The clone carrying this TCR beta chain turned up a few times. This sample stems from a study of Graves' ophthalmopathy and Graves' hyperthyroidism. Clinical symptoms, serum thyroxine, TRAb, thyroid ultrasound and orbital computed tomography formed the basis of diagnosis. Researchers took RNA transcripts and amplified TCR beta CDR3 regions from them. RT-PCR in the first round used HTBI primers; a second-round multiplex PCR followed. TCRdb re-derived calls from the multiplex PCR reads in MiXCR, one entry per CDR3 protein. The data show hundreds of thousands of distinct CDR3 sequences, roughly 39% seen once. The length of the CDR3 is 15 residues. In germline, CDR1 is DFQATT, CDR2 SNEGSKA (reference sequence). Trimming took 6 bases from V and 2 from J, leaving 19 bases between them.

The receptor was derived from an adult man with Graves' ophthalmopathy. The sequencing input was peripheral blood. The chain recombines TRBV20-1 with TRBJ2-5; possibly TRBD1 for D (7 bases). The CDR3 region has the DNA TGCAGTGCCATTCGGAGGGGGGACAGTCAAGAGACCCAGTACTTC. It translates to CSAIRRGDSQETQYF.